This note documents a single T cell receptor beta chain sequence. At one end, the junction sequence differs from germline, possibly due to a read error. The data belong to a study of blood T cells in healthy people across ages. Combining a sample-barcoded 5' primer with a J-beta primer mix, a second PCR ran for about 7 to 11 cycles. TCRdb fed the 5' RACE reads into MiXCR, producing one record per CDR3 protein. This repertoire shows more than 700,000 distinct CDR3 sequences, 53% found once; its top ten account for 41%. Germline loops: CDR1 KGHSH, CDR2 LQKENI. The CDR3 consists of 15 residues. The sequence derives from a man older than 75 in good health. Sequenced: blood. This chain links TRBV18 with TRBJ2-7; 10 bases match TRBD2. DNA of the CDR3: TGTGCCAGCTCACCTGCTAGCGGGGGAGCCTACGAGCAGTGCTTC. Protein: CASSPASGGAYEQCF. Full variable domain (outside the CDR3, taken from reference TRBV18 and TRBJ2-7): NAGVMQNPRHLVRRRGQEARLRCSPMKGHSHVYWYRQLPEEGLKFMVYLQKENIIDESGMPKERFSAEFPKEGPSILRIQQVVRGDSAAYFCASSPASGGAYEQCFGPGTRLTVT.